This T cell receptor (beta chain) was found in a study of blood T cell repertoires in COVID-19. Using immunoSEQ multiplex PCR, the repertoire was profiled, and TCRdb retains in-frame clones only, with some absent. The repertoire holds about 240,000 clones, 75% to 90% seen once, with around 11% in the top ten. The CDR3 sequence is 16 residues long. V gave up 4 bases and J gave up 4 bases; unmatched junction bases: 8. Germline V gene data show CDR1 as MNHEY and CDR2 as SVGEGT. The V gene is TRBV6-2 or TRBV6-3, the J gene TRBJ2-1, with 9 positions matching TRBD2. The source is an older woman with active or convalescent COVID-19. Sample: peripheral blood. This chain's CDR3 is CASSSPIAGVYNEQFF. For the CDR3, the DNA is TGTGCCAGCAGTTCCCCCATAGCGGGGGTTTACAATGAGCAGTTCTTC.